The present T cell receptor (beta chain) was sequenced within a study of T cell responses to AZD1222 COVID-19 vaccine. Study conclusions and caveats: Of spike-specific TCRs, nearly half reportedly target regions left unmutated in variants.

The data were produced by immunoSEQ multiplex PCR, yet TCRdb's version contains in-frame clones alone and is incomplete. Of more than 150,000 clones detected, almost 90% appear once; the ten largest clones hold about 0.53%. This clone was detected only once. Its target is unknown. This clonotype originated in an adult in good health. This material consisted of peripheral blood, taken on day 0 of AZD1222 vaccination.

This CDR3 reads CASSYYAGHQPQHF. The CDR3 DNA reads TGTGCCAGCAGTTACTATGCGGGGCATCAGCCCCAGCATTTT. The chain couples TRBV6-2 or TRBV6-3 to TRBJ1-5; D may be TRBD1 (5 bases). There are 14 residues in the CDR3. In germline, CDR1 is MNHEY, CDR2 SVGEGT. The germline V and J ends were trimmed by 1 base and 5 bases, with 9 bases remaining between them.